These 2 T cell receptor beta chains were sequenced from one sample in a study of T cells in Graves' hyperthyroidism and ophthalmopathy. TCR beta CDR3 regions were amplified from RNA transcripts. Carried out on the TCR CDR3, a first-round RT-PCR used the HTBI primer set. TCRdb analysed the multiplex PCR reads with MiXCR anew, one entry per CDR3 protein. The data contain some 370,000 distinct CDR3 sequences, roughly a sixth of them singletons. Sample: blood. The receptors were sampled from a woman aged 30 to 39 with Graves' hyperthyroidism that later progressed to Graves' ophthalmopathy.

There are a few counts of this clonotype. The chain is built from TRBV28 and TRBJ2-6, with D maybe TRBD1 (6 bases). V was trimmed by 4 bases and J by 4 bases, leaving 20 bases between them. The germline CDR1 and CDR2 sequences are MDHEN and SYDVKM. The CDR3 has 18 amino acids. The CDR3 DNA sequence: TGTGCCAGCAGTTCTACAGGGCCGTTTTCCCCCGGGGCCAACGTCCTGACTTTC. It yields the protein CASSSTGPFSPGANVLTF.

Only a few counts were recorded for this clonotype. This chain links TRBV6-1 with TRBJ1-5; tentatively, D is TRBD1 (5 bases). The V gene lost 2 bases and the J gene lost 2 bases, with 10 bases spanning the gap. This CDR3 spans 15 amino acids. Germline CDR1 reads MNHNS; CDR2 reads SASEGT. This CDR3 is CASSELVRGNQPQHF. In nucleotides, the CDR3 is TGTGCCAGCAGTGAACTGGTCAGGGGCAATCAGCCCCAGCATTTT.